The sequence of this T cell receptor (beta chain) was determined in a study of shared clonotypes between healthy human individuals (dated by TCRdb to 2020 to 2021). A note on the overall study: A few men and two women, aged 18 to 49 years, made up the cohort. For each donor, three plates each were used for CD4 naive and CD4 memory, two plates were used for CD8 naive, and one plate was used for CD8 memory. To estimate repertoire size and how much clonotypes are shared between individuals, the study performed deep sequencing of blood TCR repertoires from a handful of healthy adults. To increase sequencing depth and limit assay-specific biases, different laboratories used diverse techniques to prepare libraries and sequence TCR repertoires. Between about 0.85 and 8.9 billion PBMCs per donor were obtained by leukapheresis. Here is what the overall study found, with its caveats: Pairwise subsampling led to the expectation that sequencing depth would affect the degree of clonotype sharing among donors. Larger estimated clonotype richness was generally found for naive subsets than for memory subsets. Even with the large sequencing depth, rarefaction of the sorted-subset datasets indicated that sequencing was incomplete. When a few donors were compared, the shared fraction of clonotypes was roughly 4.8% for naive CD4, less than 4% for naive CD8, 2.3% for memory CD4, and around 0.4% for memory CD8. Because the study included only a small number of donors, the genetic and exposure-history diversity represented was limited. Compared with non-shared clonotypes, clonotypes shared by all four sorted-subset donors had higher generation probabilities. Sampling was restricted to blood, and TCR repertoires in tissue are likely to differ from TCR repertoires in blood.

Using the deep immunoSEQ assay, TCR CDR3 regions were amplified from genomic DNA by multiplex PCR. Extracted genomic DNA from each cell subset was distributed evenly across all wells of several immunoSEQ 96-well plates, and each plate was treated as a replicate. Each replicate PCR for sorted subsets received roughly 0.2 ug genomic DNA, equal to roughly 30,000 T cell genomes. Purified libraries were quantified with a Qubit 3.0 fluorometer, sized on a Bioanalyzer 2100, and re-quantified with the KAPA Library Quantification kit. Every immunoSEQ 96-well plate was sequenced on a separate single-read 150-cycle Illumina NextSeq 550 flow cell. In the original analysis: Because only junctional sequences without quality scores were contained in the immunoSEQ output, filtering matching that applied to full-length reads could not be performed. Sequences were annotated with PyIR, a Python wrapper for IgBLAST v1.9, using IMGT germline references to assign V/J genes and CDR3. Reads were removed for weak V/J assignments (E-value above 1e-6), missing CDR3, stop codons, out-of-frame junctions, or ambiguous translated residues. V3J clonotypes were defined as sequences sharing an identical inferred V gene, J gene, and CDR3 amino acid sequence. Percentage overlap between repertoires was computed as shared unique clonotypes divided by the size of the smaller repertoire. Richness of each repertoire was evaluated using RTK rarefaction, the Chao1 estimator, and Recon v2.1 estimates of unobserved clonotypes. OLGA was used to compute generation probabilities for all TCRbeta clonotypes that the gDNA method yielded from a handful of donors. TCRdb took this table from immuneACCESS and kept in-frame rearrangements with V and J called. Such tables lack part of the clones; where checked against another copy, unresolved V genes explain under half of the gap, and the rest is unexplained. The D gene and trimming were derived from the DNA, and the V and J assignments and clone size from that table. Here the sample has about 2.4 million clones; approximately 94% occur a single time. The biggest ten clones account for about 0.39% of the sample.

V lost 5 bases and J lost 5 bases, and the count of bases not matched to a germline gene is 9. The CDR3 goes from the cysteine to the phenylalanine over 16 residues. Only CDR3 DNA remains: 48 bases, in frame from the first base. Per the germline V gene, LGHNT is the CDR1 and FRNRAP is the CDR2. Worth noting for this clone: The antigen it recognizes is unknown. No base quality values were provided; no much bigger clone lies one nucleotide off.

The donors were healthy, HIV-negative adults with no recently reported acute infections or vaccinations. Every donor was a Caucasian adult living in Nashville, Tennessee, USA. CD4+ T cells were enriched by magnetic negative selection, after which naive cells were positively selected on CD45RA and the negative fraction was taken as the memory subset. After blood collection by leukapheresis, PBMCs were isolated using Ficoll-Histopaque density gradient centrifugation and then cryopreserved in the vapor phase of liquid nitrogen. Analytical flow cytometry was used to check the purity and quantity of every magnetically sorted T cell population. Genomic DNA was isolated from each sorted fraction and quantified by UV absorbance on a Nanodrop 2000c.

The TCR originated in a young man in good health. Some clones in this sample may be carry-over from other donors' samples. The sequenced sample consisted of naive CD4+ T cells from PBMCs. The sample's cell subset or site label, decoded: CD45RA+ positively selected. The V and J segments used are TRBV12-5 and TRBJ2-2, and TRBD2 aligns with 9 junction nucleotides. At the DNA level, the sequence is TGTGCTAGTGGTGCAACAAGCGGGAGGAATACCGGGGAGCTGTTTTTT. It specifies CASGATSGRNTGELFF.